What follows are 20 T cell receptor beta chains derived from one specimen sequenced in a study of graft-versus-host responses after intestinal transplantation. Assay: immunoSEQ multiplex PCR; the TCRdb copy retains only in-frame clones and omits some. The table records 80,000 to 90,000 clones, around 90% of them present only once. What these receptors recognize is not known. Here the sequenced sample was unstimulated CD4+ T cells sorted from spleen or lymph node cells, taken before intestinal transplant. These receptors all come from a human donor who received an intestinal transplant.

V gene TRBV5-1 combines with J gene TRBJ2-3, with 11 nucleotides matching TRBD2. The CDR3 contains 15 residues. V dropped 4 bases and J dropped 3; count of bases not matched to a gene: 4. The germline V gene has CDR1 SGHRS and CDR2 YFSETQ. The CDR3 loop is CASSILAGVTDTQYF. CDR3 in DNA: TGCGCCAGCAGCATACTAGCGGGAGTAACAGATACGCAGTATTTT. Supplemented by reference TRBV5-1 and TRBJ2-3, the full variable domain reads KAGVTQTPRYLIKTRGQQVTLSCSPISGHRSVSWYQQTPGQGLQFLFEYFSETQRNKGNFPGRFSGRQFSNSRSEMNVSTLELGDSALYLCASSILAGVTDTQYFGPGTRLTVL.

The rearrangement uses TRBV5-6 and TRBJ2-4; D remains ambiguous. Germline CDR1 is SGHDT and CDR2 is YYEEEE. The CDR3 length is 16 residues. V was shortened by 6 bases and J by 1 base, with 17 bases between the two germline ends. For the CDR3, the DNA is TGTGCCAGCACCAGACGGGTTTTAGGGGCCAAAAACATTCAGTACTTC. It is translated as CASTRRVLGAKNIQYF. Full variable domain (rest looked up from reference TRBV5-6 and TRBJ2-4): DAGVTQSPTHLIKTRGQQVTLRCSPKSGHDTVSWYQQALGQGPQFIFQYYEEEERQRGNFPDRFSGHQFPNYSSELNVNALLLGDSALYLCASTRRVLGAKNIQYFGAGTRLSVL.

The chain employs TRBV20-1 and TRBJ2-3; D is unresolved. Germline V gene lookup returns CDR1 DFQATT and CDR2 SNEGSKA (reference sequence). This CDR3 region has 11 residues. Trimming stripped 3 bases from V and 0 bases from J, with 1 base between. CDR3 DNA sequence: TGCAGTGCTAGGAGCACAGATACGCAGTATTTT. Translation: CSARSTDTQYF.

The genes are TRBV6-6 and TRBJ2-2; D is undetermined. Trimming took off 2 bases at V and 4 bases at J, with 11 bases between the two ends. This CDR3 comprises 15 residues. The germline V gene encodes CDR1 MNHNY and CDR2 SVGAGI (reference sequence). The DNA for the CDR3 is TGTGCCAGCAGTTACGGAAGGTCGGGCACCGGGGAGCTGTTTTTT. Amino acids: CASSYGRSGTGELFF.

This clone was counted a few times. The CDR3 region is CASSSRRTGELFF. CDR3 bases: TGTGCCAGCAGCTCGCGCCGGACCGGGGAGCTGTTTTTT. The V call is TRBV7-2, the J call TRBJ2-2; D not certain. The germline CDR1 and CDR2 sequences are SGHTA and FQGNSA. There are 13 residues in the CDR3. The V gene lost 4 bases and the J gene lost 5 bases, with 8 bases spanning the gap.

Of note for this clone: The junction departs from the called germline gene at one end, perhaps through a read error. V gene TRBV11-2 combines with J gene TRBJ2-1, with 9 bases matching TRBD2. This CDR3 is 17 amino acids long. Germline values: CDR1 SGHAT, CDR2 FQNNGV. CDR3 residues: CVSSLERAGGPYNEQFF. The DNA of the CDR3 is TGTGTCAGCAGCTTAGAACGGGCGGGGGGGCCCTACAATGAGCAGTTCTTC.

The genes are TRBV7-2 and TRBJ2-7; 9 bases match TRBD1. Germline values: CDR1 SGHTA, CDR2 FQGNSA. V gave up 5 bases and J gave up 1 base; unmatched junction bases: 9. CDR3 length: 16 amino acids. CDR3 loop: CASSPWTGVKSYEQYF. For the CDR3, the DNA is TGTGCCAGCAGCCCCTGGACAGGGGTGAAGTCCTACGAGCAGTACTTC.

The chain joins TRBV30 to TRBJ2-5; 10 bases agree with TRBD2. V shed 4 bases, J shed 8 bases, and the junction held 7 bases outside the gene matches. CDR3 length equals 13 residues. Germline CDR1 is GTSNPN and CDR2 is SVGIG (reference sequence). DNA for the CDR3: TGTGCCTGGAAGCTAGCGGGAGCCGTAACCCAGTACTTC. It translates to CAWKLAGAVTQYF.

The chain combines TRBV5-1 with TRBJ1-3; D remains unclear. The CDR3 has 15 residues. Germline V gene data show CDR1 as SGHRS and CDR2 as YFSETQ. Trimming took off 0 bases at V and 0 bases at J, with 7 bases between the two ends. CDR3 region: CASSLEYPSGNTIYF. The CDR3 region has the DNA TGCGCCAGCAGCTTGGAGTATCCCTCTGGAAACACCATATATTTT.

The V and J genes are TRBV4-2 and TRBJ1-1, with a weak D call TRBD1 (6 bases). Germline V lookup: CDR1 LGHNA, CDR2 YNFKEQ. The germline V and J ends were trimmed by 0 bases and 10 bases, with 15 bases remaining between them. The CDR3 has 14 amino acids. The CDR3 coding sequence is TGTGCCAGCAGCCAAGAAGGGGGATGGCGGGCAGCTTTCTTT. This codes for CASSQEGGWRAAFF.

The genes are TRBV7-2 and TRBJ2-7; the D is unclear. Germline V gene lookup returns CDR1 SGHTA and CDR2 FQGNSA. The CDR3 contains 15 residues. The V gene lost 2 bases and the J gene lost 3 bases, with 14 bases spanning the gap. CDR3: CASSLLTVLYYEQYF. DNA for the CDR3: TGTGCCAGCAGCTTATTGACGGTTCTCTACTACGAGCAGTACTTC.

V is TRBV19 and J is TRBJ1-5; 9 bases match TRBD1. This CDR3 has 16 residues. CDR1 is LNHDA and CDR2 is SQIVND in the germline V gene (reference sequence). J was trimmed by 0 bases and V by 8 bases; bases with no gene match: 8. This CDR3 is CASETGTGISNQPQHF. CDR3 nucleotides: TGTGCCAGTGAAACCGGGACAGGGATTAGCAATCAGCCCCAGCATTTT.

This CDR3 is CASIASGPGLALPGANVLTF. CDR3 bases: TGTGCCAGCATCGCCTCCGGGCCGGGACTAGCTCTCCCTGGGGCCAACGTCCTGACTTTC. The chain has TRBV28 and TRBJ2-6; 9 bases fit TRBD2. This CDR3 has 20 residues. J lost 2 bases, V lost 7 bases, and 18 bases had no gene match. Per the germline V gene, CDR1 is MDHEN and CDR2 is SYDVKM.

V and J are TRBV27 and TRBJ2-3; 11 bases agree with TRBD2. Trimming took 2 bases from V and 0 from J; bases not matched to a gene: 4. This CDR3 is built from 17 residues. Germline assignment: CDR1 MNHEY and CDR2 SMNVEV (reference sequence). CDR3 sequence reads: CASSLMRTSGSTDTQYF. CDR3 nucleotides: TGTGCCAGCAGTTTAATGAGGACTAGCGGGAGCACAGATACGCAGTATTTT.

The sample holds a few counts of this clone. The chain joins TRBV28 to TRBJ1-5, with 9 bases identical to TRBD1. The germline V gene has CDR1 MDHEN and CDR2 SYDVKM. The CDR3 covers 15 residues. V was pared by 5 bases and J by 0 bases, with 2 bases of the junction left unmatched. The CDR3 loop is CASSTGGPSNQPQHF. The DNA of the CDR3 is TGTGCCAGCAGTACAGGGGGCCCTAGCAATCAGCCCCAGCATTTT.

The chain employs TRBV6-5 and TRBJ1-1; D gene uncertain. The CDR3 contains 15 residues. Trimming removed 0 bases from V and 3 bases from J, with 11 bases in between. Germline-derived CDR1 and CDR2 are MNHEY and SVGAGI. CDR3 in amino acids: CASSYSGGSYTEAFF. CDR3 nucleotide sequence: TGTGCCAGCAGTTACTCGGGAGGGTCGTACACTGAAGCTTTCTTT.

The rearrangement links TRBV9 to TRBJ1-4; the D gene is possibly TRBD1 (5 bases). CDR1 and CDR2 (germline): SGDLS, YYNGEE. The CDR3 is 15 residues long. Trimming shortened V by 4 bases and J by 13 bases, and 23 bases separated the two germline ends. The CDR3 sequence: CASSPPKSRERTLFF. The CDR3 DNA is TGTGCCAGCAGCCCCCCCAAAAGCAGGGAAAGAACACTGTTTTTT. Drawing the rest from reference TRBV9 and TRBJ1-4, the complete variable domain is DSGVTQTPKHLITATGQRVTLRCSPRSGDLSVYWYQQSLDQGLQFLIQYYNGEERAKGNILERFSAQQFPDLHSELNLSSLELGDSALYFCASSPPKSRERTLFFGSGTQLSVL.

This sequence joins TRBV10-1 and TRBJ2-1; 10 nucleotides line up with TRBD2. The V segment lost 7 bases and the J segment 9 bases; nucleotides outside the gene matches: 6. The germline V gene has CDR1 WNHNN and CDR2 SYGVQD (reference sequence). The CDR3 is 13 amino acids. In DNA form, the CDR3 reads TGCGCCAGCATCCTAGCGGGAGACCTTGAGCAGTTCTTC. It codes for CASILAGDLEQFF.

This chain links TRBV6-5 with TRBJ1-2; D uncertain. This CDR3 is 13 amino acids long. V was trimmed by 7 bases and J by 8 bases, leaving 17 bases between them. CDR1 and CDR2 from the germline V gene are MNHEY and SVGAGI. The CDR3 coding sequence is TGTGCCAGCACCTCAATCGGACGTGGGGGCTACACCTTC. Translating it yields CASTSIGRGGYTF.

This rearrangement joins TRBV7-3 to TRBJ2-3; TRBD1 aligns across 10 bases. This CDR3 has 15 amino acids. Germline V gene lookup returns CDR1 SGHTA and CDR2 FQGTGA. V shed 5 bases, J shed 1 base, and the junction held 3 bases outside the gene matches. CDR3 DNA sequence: TGTGCCAGCAGCCCCGGGACAGGGGGCACAGATACGCAGTATTTT. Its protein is CASSPGTGGTDTQYF. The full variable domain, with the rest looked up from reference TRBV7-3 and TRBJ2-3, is GAGVSQTPSNKVTEKGKYVELRCDPISGHTALYWYRQSLGQGPEFLIYFQGTGAADDSGLPNDRFFAVRPEGSVSTLKIQRTERGDSAVYLCASSPGTGGTDTQYFGPGTRLTVL.